These T cell receptor beta chains were read from a single sample in a study of T cells in tuberculosis. The repertoire was sequenced with immunoSEQ multiplex PCR; TCRdb's copy has only in-frame clones and lacks some. The sample lists roughly 32,000 clones, 95% to 96% occurring once. Sequences were obtained from PBMCs. These receptors came from a donor aged 10-29 years with latent tuberculosis or without tuberculosis infection. The CDR3 runs from the conserved cysteine through the conserved F or W. The D gene is left open where the match is weak. The size entry is marked missing in some rows and otherwise reads once, few, many or a size class.

TRBV27	-	-	TRBJ2-5	CAIWGGGGWVSAQYF	TGTGCCATCTGGGGAGGGGGTGGCTGGGTTTCGGCCCAGTACTTC
TRBV25-1	-	-	TRBJ2-5	CASSVPVPRGVEETQYF	TGTGCCAGCAGTGTCCCGGTTCCCAGGGGTGTGGAGGAGACCCAGTACTTC
TRBV6-5	TRBD2	once	TRBJ2-7	CASSRTSGEQYF	TGTGCCAGCAGTCGGACTAGCGGCGAGCAGTACTTC
TRBV19	-	-	TRBJ2-7	CASSIWTESYEQYF	TGTGCCAGTAGTATATGGACAGAATCCTACGAGCAGTACTTC
TRBV7-9	TRBD2	-	TRBJ2-5	CASSPRGGGETQYF	TGTGCCAGCAGCCCCCGGGGGGGAGGGGAGACCCAGTACTTC
TRBV21-1	-	-	TRBJ2-5	CASSKDRPGQQETQYF	TGTGCCAGCAGCAAAGACCGTCCCGGACAGCAAGAGACCCAGTACTTC
TRBV7-3	-	-	TRBJ2-2	CASSIQGGLDTGELFF	TGTGCCAGCAGCATCCAGGGGGGCCTTGACACCGGGGAGCTGTTTTTT
TRBV7-3	TRBD2	-	TRBJ2-7	CASSLTSSGGLYEQYF	TGTGCCAGCAGCTTAACGTCGTCGGGGGGTCTCTACGAGCAGTACTTC
TRBV2	-	-	TRBJ2-2	CASSEVAVTGELFF	TGTGCCAGCAGTGAAGTAGCCGTGACCGGGGAGCTGTTTTTT
TRBV9	TRBD2	-	TRBJ2-7	CASSGKPTSHEQYF	TGTGCCAGCAGCGGAAAACCGACTAGCCACGAGCAGTACTTC
TRBV11-3	TRBD1	once	TRBJ1-1	CASRGQGNTEAFF	TGTGCCAGCAGGGGACAGGGAAACACTGAAGCTTTCTTT
TRBV4-2	-	-	TRBJ2-1	CASSFGTLNEQFF	TGTGCCAGCAGCTTCGGGACTCTCAATGAGCAGTTCTTC
TRBV7-3	-	-	TRBJ2-2	CASSLMFNSGELFF	TGTGCCAGCAGCTTAATGTTCAATTCCGGGGAGCTGTTTTTT
TRBV19	-	once	TRBJ2-3	CASSSGVLSSTDTQYF	TGTGCCAGTAGTTCCGGGGTCCTATCTAGCACAGATACGCAGTATTTT
TRBV5-6	TRBD1	-	TRBJ1-3	CASIKRGQGDTIYF	TGTGCCAGCATCAAGCGGGGACAGGGAGACACCATATATTTT
TRBV19	-	few	TRBJ1-2	CASRPPQAGYTF	TGTGCCAGTCGGCCCCCTCAGGCGGGCTACACCTTC
TRBV30	TRBD2	-	TRBJ2-1	CAWSVSGGRQFF	TGTGCCTGGAGTGTCAGCGGGGGGCGGCAGTTCTTC
TRBV5-1	-	-	TRBJ1-3	CASSLEPRGPSGNTIYF	TGCGCCAGCAGCTTGGAACCCAGGGGTCCCTCTGGAAACACCATATATTTT
TRBV29-1	-	once	TRBJ1-1	CSVGHPNTEAFF	TGCAGCGTTGGACACCCGAACACTGAAGCTTTCTTT
TRBV4-3	-	-	TRBJ1-2	CASSQTRVDGYTF	TGCGCCAGCAGCCAGACCAGGGTAGACGGCTACACCTTC
TRBV7-9	-	-	TRBJ2-7	CASSFQGYEQYF	TGTGCCAGCAGCTTTCAGGGCTACGAGCAGTACTTC
TRBV4-3	TRBD1	-	TRBJ1-2	CASSGMRGRGYTF	TGCGCCAGCAGCGGCATGAGGGGGCGCGGCTACACCTTC
TRBV29-1	TRBD1	-	TRBJ1-3	CSATGSGNTIYF	TGCAGCGCGACAGGGTCTGGAAACACCATATATTTT
TRBV7-9	-	-	TRBJ2-1	CASSLKAATYNEQFF	TGTGCCAGCAGCCTCAAGGCGGCTACCTACAATGAGCAGTTCTTC
TRBV5-1	-	-	TRBJ2-7	CASSFVPGSSYEQYF	TGCGCCAGCAGCTTCGTGCCGGGGTCGTCCTACGAGCAGTACTTC
TRBV5-1	-	-	TRBJ2-7	CASSLTGRPSYEQYF	TGCGCCAGCAGCCTCACCGGCAGGCCATCCTACGAGCAGTACTTC
TRBV4-2	TRBD2	-	TRBJ2-2	CASSQVGLGGRAGGELFF	TGTGCCAGCAGCCAAGTGGGGCTTGGGGGGAGGGCCGGCGGGGAGCTGTTTTTT
TRBV2	-	-	TRBJ1-5	CASSAHDSFNQPQHF	TGTGCCAGCAGCGCCCACGACAGTTTCAATCAGCCCCAGCATTTT
TRBV14	-	-	TRBJ1-2	CASSQGGGPGYGYTF	TGTGCCAGCAGCCAAGGCGGGGGGCCCGGCTATGGCTACACCTTC
TRBV29-1	-	-	TRBJ1-2	CSVEHNYGYTF	TGCAGCGTTGAACATAACTATGGCTACACCTTC
TRBV27	-	once	TRBJ1-5	CASSSLGHWGQPQHF	TGTGCCAGCAGTTCTTTGGGACATTGGGGTCAGCCCCAGCATTTT
TRBV27	TRBD1	-	TRBJ2-7	CASSTGVPYEQYF	TGTGCCAGCAGTACAGGGGTTCCCTACGAGCAGTACTTC
TRBV7-9	TRBD1	-	TRBJ2-5	CASSLSGQVQETQYF	TGTGCCAGCAGCTTGTCGGGACAGGTCCAAGAGACCCAGTACTTC
TRBV29-1	-	-	TRBJ1-2	CSVLEGKAQSNYGYTF	TGCAGCGTCCTAGAGGGTAAGGCACAGTCTAACTATGGCTACACCTTC
TRBV6-1	TRBD1	-	TRBJ2-1	CASSGQGALLGEQFF	TGTGCCAGCAGTGGACAGGGGGCACTTTTGGGTGAGCAGTTCTTC
TRBV9	-	-	TRBJ2-1	CASSPSGSGLYNEQFF	TGTGCCAGCAGCCCAAGCGGTAGCGGACTCTACAATGAGCAGTTCTTC
TRBV6-4	TRBD1	-	TRBJ1-5	CASTSTGEQPQHF	TGTGCCAGCACCTCGACAGGGGAACAGCCCCAGCATTTT
TRBV7-9	-	-	TRBJ1-1	CASSPQGNTEAFF	TGTGCCAGCAGCCCACAGGGGAACACTGAAGCTTTCTTT
TRBV7-3	-	-	TRBJ2-3	CASSSGTDTQYF	TGTGCCAGCAGCTCAGGCACAGATACGCAGTATTTT
TRBV7-9	TRBD1	-	TRBJ1-4	CASSSRDRTNEKLFF	TGTGCCAGCAGCTCGCGGGACAGAACTAATGAAAAACTGTTTTTT
TRBV7-7	-	-	TRBJ2-5	CASSASRGFGETQYF	TGTGCCAGCTCCGCCTCTAGGGGGTTCGGCGAGACCCAGTACTTC
TRBV7-2	TRBD2	-	TRBJ2-3	CASSLQRLAGGPDTQYF	TGTGCCAGCAGCCTCCAGAGACTAGCGGGGGGTCCAGATACGCAGTATTTT
TRBV10-3	-	-	TRBJ1-5	CAISDRPGHSNQPQHF	TGTGCCATCAGTGACAGACCGGGACACAGCAATCAGCCCCAGCATTTT
TRBV6-1	-	-	TRBJ1-2	CASIAGQADGYTF	TGTGCCAGCATCGCGGGGCAGGCCGATGGCTACACCTTC
TRBV5-1	TRBD2	-	TRBJ2-7	CASSPALAGGGYEQYF	TGCGCCAGCAGCCCAGCCTTAGCGGGAGGGGGGTACGAGCAGTACTTC
TRBV21-1	-	-	TRBJ2-1	CASSKERGEGDEQFF	TGTGCCAGCAGCAAAGAAAGGGGGGAGGGCGATGAGCAGTTCTTC
TRBV19	TRBD1	once	TRBJ2-7	CASSIDRGLEQYF	TGTGCCAGTAGTATCGACAGGGGGCTCGAGCAGTACTTC
TRBV27	TRBD1	once	TRBJ1-2	CASSPRQGGYTF	TGTGCCAGCAGTCCGAGACAGGGGGGCTACACCTTC
TRBV7-2	-	-	TRBJ1-2	CASSLTRQARGYTF	TGTGCCAGCAGCTTAACTAGACAGGCGCGGGGCTACACCTTC
TRBV29-1	-	-	TRBJ1-2	CSANPRGVEGYTF	TGCAGCGCTAATCCTCGAGGAGTTGAAGGCTACACCTTC
TRBV7-2	TRBD2	-	TRBJ2-3	CASGRTSGTSGLFTDTQYF	TGTGCCAGCGGACGGACGTCCGGGACTAGCGGCCTTTTCACAGATACGCAGTATTTT
TRBV6-6	-	-	TRBJ2-2	CASTEYTGELFF	TGTGCCAGCACAGAATACACCGGGGAGCTGTTTTTT
TRBV9	-	-	TRBJ2-7	CASSVDPAVTYEQYF	TGTGCCAGCAGCGTAGATCCAGCGGTCACCTACGAGCAGTACTTC
TRBV4-2	TRBD2	-	TRBJ2-7	CASSQGAGVDYEQYF	TGTGCCAGCAGCCAAGGGGCGGGAGTAGATTACGAGCAGTACTTC
TRBV27	TRBD1	-	TRBJ1-1	CASSFATGFGGAFF	TGTGCCAGCAGTTTCGCGACAGGGTTCGGTGGAGCTTTCTTT